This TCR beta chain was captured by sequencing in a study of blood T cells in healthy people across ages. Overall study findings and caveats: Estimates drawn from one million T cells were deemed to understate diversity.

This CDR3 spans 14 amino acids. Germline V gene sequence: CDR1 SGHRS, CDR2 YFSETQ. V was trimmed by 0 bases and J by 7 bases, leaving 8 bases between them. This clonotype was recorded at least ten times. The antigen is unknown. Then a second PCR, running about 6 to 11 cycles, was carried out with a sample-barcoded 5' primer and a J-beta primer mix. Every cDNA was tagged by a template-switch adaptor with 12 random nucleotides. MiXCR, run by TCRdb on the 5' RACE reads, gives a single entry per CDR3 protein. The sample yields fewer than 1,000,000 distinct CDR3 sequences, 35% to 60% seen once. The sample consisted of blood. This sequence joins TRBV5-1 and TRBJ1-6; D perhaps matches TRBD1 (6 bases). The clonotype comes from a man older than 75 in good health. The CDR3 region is CASSLDGQNSPLHF. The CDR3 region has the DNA TGCGCCAGCAGCTTGGATGGACAGAATTCACCCCTCCACTTT.